Below, 17 T cell receptor beta chains from the same sample are listed, as sequenced in a study of CD8+ T cells in alopecia areata. Regarding treatment: oral pan-JAK inhibitor, 5-10 mg twice daily. Reverse transcribed after extraction, RNA yielded cDNA as the sequencing template. The repertoire was sequenced with immunoSEQ multiplex PCR; TCRdb's copy has only in-frame clones and lacks some. This sample has around 190,000 clones, with approximately 60% found just once. Sequenced here: CD4+ T cells sorted from blood, sampled at week 4, from a patient treated with tofacitinib. Receptors were obtained from a human donor with alopecia areata.

The chain joins TRBV30 to TRBJ1-2, with D possibly matching TRBD1 (5 bases). This CDR3 is built from 13 residues. CDR1 and CDR2 (germline): GTSNPN, SVGIG (reference sequence). V lost 2 bases and J lost 8, with 15 bases in between. CDR3 in DNA: TGTGCCTGGAGTAAGTCAGGGACGGGAGGCTACACCTTC. The encoded protein is CAWSKSGTGGYTF. Full variable domain (missing parts from reference TRBV30 and TRBJ1-2): SQTIHQWPATLVQPVGSPLSLECTVEGTSNPNLYWYRQAAGRGLQLLFYSVGIGQISSEVPQNLSASRPQDRQFILSSKKLLLSDSGFYLCAWSKSGTGGYTFGSGTRLTVV.

The genes are TRBV7-2 and TRBJ2-1; no clear D. The CDR3 contains 15 residues. Germline V gives CDR1 SGHTA, CDR2 FQGNSA. V lost 5 bases and J lost 6, with 17 bases in between. The CDR3 coding sequence is TGTGCCAGCAGCAAGTTGTGGGCCCCCGCCAATGAGCAGTTCTTC. It is translated as CASSKLWAPANEQFF.

In this sample, this clone turned up a few times. V and J are TRBV4-1 and TRBJ1-3, with a tentative D call TRBD1 (6 bases). The germline V gene has CDR1 MGHRA and CDR2 YSYEKL. This CDR3 is built from 17 residues. With 3 bases removed from V and 2 bases from J, the gap between germline ends came to 17 bases. CDR3 nucleotides: TGCGCCAGCAGCCAGGACCCTACAGGGAGTCCTGGAAACACCATATATTTT. This encodes CASSQDPTGSPGNTIYF.

CDR3 protein: CASSVGVNTGELFF. DNA of the CDR3: TGTGCCAGCAGTGTTGGGGTAAACACCGGGGAGCTGTTTTTT. The chain joins TRBV2 to TRBJ2-2, with no clear D. From germline, CDR1 is SNHLY and CDR2 FYNNEI. Trimming pared 4 bases from V and 2 bases from J, leaving 8 bases between. This CDR3 has 14 amino acids.

The V call is TRBV7-2, the J call TRBJ1-5; D call uncertain. The CDR3 runs to 13 residues. The germline V gene encodes CDR1 SGHTA and CDR2 FQGNSA. V lost 1 base and J lost 6, with 7 bases in between. The CDR3 DNA reads TGTGCCAGCAGCTTAGATTTTGGTCAGCCCCAGCATTTT. Translated, it gives CASSLDFGQPQHF.

This clone was seen a few times. This chain uses TRBV7-9 with TRBJ2-5; a possible D gene is TRBD1 (6 bases). This CDR3 is 16 amino acids long. The V gene lost 3 bases and the J gene lost 0 bases, with 14 bases spanning the gap. Germline values: CDR1 SEHNR, CDR2 FQNEAQ (reference sequence). The CDR3 protein is CASSLGAGSYQETQYF. The CDR3 nucleotides read TGTGCCAGCAGCTTGGGGGCAGGATCGTACCAAGAGACCCAGTACTTC.

The V call is TRBV4-1, the J call TRBJ1-4; tentatively, D is TRBD1 (6 bases). Between the trimmed V and J ends, which lost 1 base and 7 bases, there was a span of 13 bases. Germline CDR1 MGHRA, CDR2 YSYEKL. CDR3 length equals 15 residues. The CDR3 sequence: CASSQGGGGSEKLFF. The CDR3 nucleotides read TGCGCCAGCAGCCAAGGCGGAGGGGGATCTGAAAAACTGTTTTTT.

This chain uses TRBV29-1 with TRBJ2-1; D unclear. The CDR3 contains 11 residues. Trimming pared 4 bases from V and 8 bases from J, leaving 9 bases between. The germline V gene has CDR1 SQVTM and CDR2 ANQGSEA. The CDR3 DNA is TGCAGCGTTGGGGATCAGGATGAGCAGTTCTTC. This gives the protein CSVGDQDEQFF.

This clone was seen once. The chain combines TRBV11-2 with TRBJ2-7; 8 bases align to TRBD1. There are 13 residues in the CDR3. V lost 1 base to trimming and J lost 9 bases; unmatched junction nucleotides: 5. The germline V gene has CDR1 SGHAT and CDR2 FQNNGV. The CDR3 nucleotides are TGTGCCAGCAGCTTAGGGACAGGGTTCGGGCAGTACTTC. It encodes CASSLGTGFGQYF.

This clone was observed a handful of times. The rearrangement joins TRBV15 to TRBJ2-1, with D perhaps assigned TRBD1 or TRBD2 (6 bases each). The V gene lost 0 bases and the J gene lost 5 bases, with 14 bases spanning the gap. Germline V gene lookup returns CDR1 LNHNV and CDR2 YYDKDF (reference sequence). The CDR3 consists of 16 residues. The CDR3 sequence is CATSRDRSRGDNEQFF. The CDR3 coding sequence is TGTGCCACCAGCAGAGATAGATCTAGGGGGGACAATGAGCAGTTCTTC.

CDR3 DNA sequence: TGTGCCTGGAGCCCCCCGAGGCAGGGCTATACTGAAGCTTTCTTT. As protein: CAWSPPRQGYTEAFF. The chain uses TRBV30 and TRBJ1-1; a possible D gene is TRBD1 (5 bases). Looked up from germline, CDR1 is GTSNPN and CDR2 is SVGIG (reference sequence). The CDR3 has 15 amino acids. The V end was cut by 3 bases, the J end by 5 bases, with 19 bases between.

The chain couples TRBV25-1 to TRBJ1-1; no definite D call. The CDR3 has 13 residues. CDR1 is MGHDK, CDR2 SYGVNS, per germline. Trimming left V 3 bases short and J 6 bases short, with 11 bases between. The CDR3 DNA sequence: TGTGCCAGCAGTGAGACGGGTCGGGCTGAAGCTTTCTTT. This translates into CASSETGRAEAFF.

V is TRBV27 and J is TRBJ1-2; D may be TRBD1 (5 bases). CDR1 MNHEY and CDR2 SMNVEV come from the germline V gene (reference sequence). V shed 5 bases and J shed 5 bases, with 9 bases lying between them. This CDR3 has 12 amino acids. CDR3 region: CASSRDRYGYTF. The DNA for the CDR3 is TGTGCCAGCAGTAGGGACCGATATGGCTACACCTTC.

The J gene is TRBJ1-5, the V gene TRBV7-2; D is possibly TRBD1 (5 bases). CDR1 and CDR2 from the germline V gene are SGHTA and FQGNSA. The length of the CDR3 is 15 residues. Trimming left V 5 bases short and J 0 bases short, with 11 bases between. CDR3 in DNA: TGTGCCAGCAGCCGAGAGGGGACTAGCAATCAGCCCCAGCATTTT. Residues: CASSREGTSNQPQHF.

The CDR3 nucleotides read TGCGCCAGCAGTCCCCGAGAGGGAATGAACACTGAAGCTTTCTTT. Its translation is CASSPREGMNTEAFF. The gene calls are TRBV5-1 and TRBJ1-1, with D uncertain. V lost 5 bases and J 0 bases, leaving 14 bases between the germline ends. This CDR3 comprises 15 residues. Germline CDR1 and CDR2: SGHRS and YFSETQ.

V is TRBV7-2 and J is TRBJ2-3, with 7 bases aligning to TRBD1. The CDR3 covers 14 residues. CDR1 and CDR2 from the germline V gene are SGHTA and FQGNSA. J lost 5 bases, V lost 5 bases, and 7 bases had no gene match. The CDR3 DNA is TGTGCCAGCAGCCTGAGACAGGGAATAGATACGCAGTATTTT. Translation gives CASSLRQGIDTQYF.

This clone was observed a single time. The chain employs TRBV5-1 and TRBJ1-1, with D unclear. With 0 bases removed from V and 0 bases from J, the gap between germline ends came to 6 bases. Germline V CDR1 and CDR2: SGHRS, YFSETQ. The CDR3 runs to 14 residues. CDR3 amino acids: CASSLVHMNTEAFF. CDR3 in DNA: TGCGCCAGCAGCTTGGTCCACATGAACACTGAAGCTTTCTTT.